Below are 12 T cell receptor beta chains sequenced from a single sample in a study of blood T cell repertoires in COVID-19 (dated by TCRdb to 2020 to 2022). Library creation used the immunoSEQ multiplex PCR assay. As stored in TCRdb, this immuneACCESS dataset retains in-frame rearrangements with V and J assigned. A fraction of the clones does not appear; measured against another copy, unresolved V genes explain less than half of the discrepancy, and the remainder lacks a known reason. The sample records about 35,000 clones, 80% to 90% of which are singletons. The top ten hold approximately 3.3% of the sample. The sequencing sample was made of peripheral blood. These receptors originate from a man in his fifties with acute or convalescent COVID-19.

This clone has a single count. The chain carries TRBV7-8 and TRBJ2-3; 7 bases fit TRBD1. Trimming removed 5 bases from V and 1 base from J; junction bases left unmatched: 3. Germline lookup yields CDR1 SGHVS and CDR2 FQNEAQ. The CDR3 sequence is 14 residues long. The CDR3 bases are TGTGCCAGCAGCAAAGGACAGGGCACAGATACGCAGTATTTT. It encodes CASSKGQGTDTQYF.

This clone was picked up one time. The chain links TRBV10-2 to TRBJ2-5; the match to TRBD2 covers 9 bases. CDR1 is WSHSY, CDR2 SAAADI, per germline. The CDR3 is 17 amino acids. The V segment lost 0 bases and the J segment 2 bases; nucleotides outside the gene matches: 7. The CDR3 sequence: CASSESSWLAGQETQYF. CDR3 nucleotide sequence: TGCGCCAGCAGTGAGTCGAGTTGGCTAGCGGGACAAGAGACCCAGTACTTC.

The chain recombines TRBV3-1 (or the pseudogene TRBV3-2) with TRBJ2-7; no firm D call. The CDR3 contains 12 residues. The V gene's germline CDR1 is LGHDT and CDR2 YNNKEL (reference sequence). V lost 0 bases and J 7 bases, leaving 7 bases between the germline ends. This CDR3 is CASSQETEEQYF. The CDR3 bases are TGTGCCAGCAGCCAAGAGACTGAAGAGCAGTACTTC.

The V and J genes are TRBV7-9 and TRBJ2-5, with D unresolved. The V end was cut by 5 bases, the J end by 5 bases, with 6 bases between. CDR1 and CDR2 (germline): SEHNR, FQNEAQ (reference sequence). The length of the CDR3 is 11 residues. Here the CDR3 reads CASSPRETQYF. The CDR3 DNA is TGTGCCAGCAGCCCCCGGGAGACCCAGTACTTC.

V usage is TRBV7-3 and J usage is TRBJ2-6, with 8 bases aligning to TRBD1. V shed 2 bases and J 4 bases; nucleotides not matched to a gene: 4. The V gene's germline CDR1 is SGHTA and CDR2 FQGTGA. There are 16 residues in the CDR3. The CDR3 region is CASSLRTGRGANVLTF. The CDR3 coding sequence is TGTGCCAGCAGCTTACGGACAGGGAGAGGGGCCAACGTCCTGACTTTC.

The chain combines TRBV7-3 with TRBJ2-5; no reliable D call. CDR1 is SGHTA, CDR2 FQGTGA, per germline. V was trimmed by 5 bases and J by 5 bases, leaving 12 bases between them. This CDR3 region has 13 residues. This chain's CDR3 is CASSPGPGETQYF. The CDR3 DNA reads TGTGCCAGCAGCCCAGGCCCTGGGGAGACCCAGTACTTC. The full variable domain, completed using reference TRBV7-3 and TRBJ2-5, is GAGVSQTPSNKVTEKGKYVELRCDPISGHTALYWYRQSLGQGPEFLIYFQGTGAADDSGLPNDRFFAVRPEGSVSTLKIQRTERGDSAVYLCASSPGPGETQYFGPGTRLLVL.

The V gene is TRBV12-5, the J gene TRBJ2-1; 13 bases line up with TRBD2. Germline trimming cut 5 bases from V and 5 bases from J; bases unmatched to any gene: 3. Germline-derived CDR1 and CDR2 are LGHNT and FRNRAP. This CDR3 has 15 amino acids. The CDR3 sequence: CASGRGTSGNNEQFF. DNA of the CDR3: TGTGCTAGTGGTAGAGGGACTAGCGGGAACAATGAGCAGTTCTTC. The variable domain in full, with the rest retrieved from reference TRBV12-5 and TRBJ2-1, is DARVTQTPRHKVTEMGQEVTMRCQPILGHNTVFWYRQTMMQGLELLAYFRNRAPLDDSGMPKDRFSAEMPDATLATLKIQPSEPRDSAVYFCASGRGTSGNNEQFFGPGTRLTVL.

The chain combines TRBV6-5 with TRBJ1-5; TRBD1 aligns across 8 bases. Per germline, CDR1 MNHEY and CDR2 SVGAGI. The CDR3 length is 16 residues. V lost 4 bases, J lost 3 bases, and 8 bases stayed unmatched. For the CDR3, the DNA is TGTGCCAGCAGTTCCAGAAGGACAGGGACCAATCAGCCCCAGCATTTT. Protein: CASSSRRTGTNQPQHF.

The J gene is TRBJ2-1, the V gene TRBV4-1, with 10 positions matching TRBD1. The germline V gene has CDR1 MGHRA and CDR2 YSYEKL. Germline trimming cut 4 bases from V and 5 bases from J; bases unmatched to any gene: 5. The CDR3 has 15 residues. CDR3 residues: CASSPGQGRNNEQFF. DNA for the CDR3: TGCGCCAGCAGCCCGGGACAGGGGAGAAACAATGAGCAGTTCTTC.

The chain carries TRBV7-3 and TRBJ2-2; 11 bases agree with TRBD1. The germline V gene has CDR1 SGHTA and CDR2 FQGTGA. V lost 8 bases to trimming and J lost 4 bases; unmatched junction nucleotides: 12. The CDR3 has 17 amino acids. The CDR3 reads CASELIVGQGGTGELFF. CDR3 in DNA: TGTGCCAGCGAGCTTATTGTGGGACAGGGGGGCACCGGGGAGCTGTTTTTT.

The rearrangement uses TRBV5-1 and TRBJ2-3; 9 nucleotides align to TRBD2. V shed 3 bases, J shed 0 bases, and the junction held 5 bases outside the gene matches. The germline V gene has CDR1 SGHRS and CDR2 YFSETQ. This CDR3 contains 16 residues. CDR3 region: CASSSSGGTSTDTQYF. The CDR3 DNA is TGCGCCAGCAGCTCCAGCGGGGGGACTAGCACAGATACGCAGTATTTT.

J is TRBJ1-6 and V is TRBV3-1 (or the pseudogene TRBV3-2); 7 bases line up with TRBD1. The CDR3 extends over 16 amino acids. Germline values: CDR1 LGHDT, CDR2 YNNKEL (reference sequence). Losses at the gene ends were 0 bases for V and 12 bases for J; bases not matched to a gene: 11. The DNA for the CDR3 is TGTGCCAGCAGCCAAGATTGGGGGACAGAACCCCTACCCCTCCACTTT. This translates into CASSQDWGTEPLPLHF.